Presented here are 27 T cell receptor beta chains from one specimen sequenced in a study of T-cell reconstitution after alpha-beta-depleted transplantation in children. A TCRbeta library incorporating unique molecular identifiers was prepared. TCRdb re-analysed the PCR reads in MiXCR, keeping a single row per CDR3 protein. The sample lists 700,000 or so distinct CDR3 sequences, roughly 13% occurring once. The source material was PBMCs, sampled before TCRalphabeta/CD19-depleted stem cell transplant. The source is a girl aged 2-10 years with congenital amegakaryocytic thrombocytopenia, due to receive a stem cell transplant.

This chain joins TRBV5-1 and TRBJ2-3; D not certain. The CDR3 runs 12 residues. Germline V gives CDR1 SGHRS, CDR2 YFSETQ. The ends were cut back, 4 bases at V and 6 bases at J, with 9 bases in the middle. The DNA of the CDR3 is TGCGCCAGCAGCGTGACATGGGATACGCAGTATTTT. This translates into CASSVTWDTQYF. The whole variable domain, filled in from reference TRBV5-1 and TRBJ2-3, reads KAGVTQTPRYLIKTRGQQVTLSCSPISGHRSVSWYQQTPGQGLQFLFEYFSETQRNKGNFPGRFSGRQFSNSRSEMNVSTLELGDSALYLCASSVTWDTQYFGPGTRLTVL.

The chain is built from TRBV19 and TRBJ1-3; no clear D gene. The V end was cut by 8 bases, the J end by 2 bases, with 19 bases between. Germline V lookup: CDR1 LNHDA, CDR2 SQIVND (reference sequence). The CDR3 is 16 amino acids. CDR3 loop: CASQRSGREAGNTIYF. CDR3 in DNA: TGTGCCAGTCAGAGGTCCGGGAGGGAAGCTGGAAACACCATATATTTT.

This clonotype was seen ten or more times. The chain has TRBV5-6 and TRBJ2-1, with a tentative D call TRBD2 (5 bases). Germline V CDR1 and CDR2: SGHDT, YYEEEE. CDR3 length: 15 amino acids. The V gene lost 2 bases and the J gene lost 3 bases, with 12 bases spanning the gap. CDR3 bases: TGTGCCAGCAGCTTCACGCTAGCATACTACAATGAGCAGTTCTTC. This translates into CASSFTLAYYNEQFF.

This clonotype was counted many times. J is TRBJ2-1 and V is TRBV24-1, with D unresolved. CDR3 length: 16 residues. Germline-derived CDR1 and CDR2 are KGHDR and SFDVKD. Trimming took off 3 bases at V and 3 bases at J, with 14 bases between the two ends. Here the CDR3 reads CATSDPRSPNYNEQFF. As DNA, the CDR3 is TGTGCCACCAGTGATCCTAGGTCCCCGAACTACAATGAGCAGTTCTTC.

The sample holds many counts of this clonotype. V gene TRBV5-1 combines with J gene TRBJ1-2, with D possibly being TRBD1 (5 bases). Germline CDR1 is SGHRS and CDR2 is YFSETQ. V gave up 0 bases and J gave up 0 bases, with 9 bases separating them. The CDR3 extends over 15 amino acids. CDR3 nucleotide sequence: TGCGCCAGCAGCTTGGCCTCAGGGCCTAACTATGGCTACACCTTC. Amino acids: CASSLASGPNYGYTF.

CDR3 coding DNA: TGCAGTGCTCCCGGGGAGGCCGGGGAGCTGTTTTTT. Translation: CSAPGEAGELFF. The chain couples TRBV20-1 to TRBJ2-2; tentatively, D is TRBD2 (6 bases). Germline lookup yields CDR1 DFQATT and CDR2 SNEGSKA (reference sequence). V lost 5 bases, J lost 6 bases, and 10 bases lay in between. The CDR3 has 12 amino acids.

This clonotype was seen a handful of times. The rearrangement joins TRBV6-1 to TRBJ2-1; D possibly corresponds to TRBD1 (5 bases). CDR1 and CDR2 from the germline V gene are MNHNS and SASEGT. Trimming cost V 2 bases and J 3 bases, with 11 bases left between them. This CDR3 comprises 15 residues. The CDR3 sequence: CASSEPRVNYNEQFF. CDR3 in DNA: TGTGCCAGCAGTGAACCCAGGGTTAACTACAATGAGCAGTTCTTC.

This clonotype was counted between two and nine times. V usage is TRBV5-1 and J usage is TRBJ2-6; the D is unclear. The ends were cut back, 3 bases at V and 0 bases at J, with 16 bases in the middle. Germline CDR1 and CDR2: SGHRS and YFSETQ. The CDR3 contains 18 residues. The CDR3 loop reads CASSSPHLGSSGANVLTF. CDR3 DNA sequence: TGCGCCAGCAGCTCGCCCCATTTAGGGTCCTCTGGGGCCAACGTCCTGACTTTC.

V gene TRBV12-3 or TRBV12-4 combines with J gene TRBJ2-1; D gene unclear. This CDR3 spans 12 amino acids. The V end lost 5 bases, the J end lost 8 bases, and 10 bases lay between the germline ends. The CDR3 spells CASSPHVHEQFF. The CDR3, as DNA: TGTGCCAGCAGTCCTCATGTCCATGAGCAGTTCTTC.

This clonotype was detected many times. The chain recombines TRBV7-9 with TRBJ2-3, with 10 bases fitting TRBD1. Losses at the gene ends were 5 bases for V and 5 bases for J; bases not matched to a gene: 4. CDR1 SEHNR and CDR2 FQNEAQ come from the germline V gene (reference sequence). The CDR3 runs to 14 residues. The CDR3 DNA is TGTGCCAGCAGCCGGACAGGGGGTAAAGATACGCAGTATTTT. It specifies CASSRTGGKDTQYF.

A word on this clonotype: This may arise from a read error, as a much more abundant clone is one base away. This chain uses TRBV7-2 with TRBJ2-7; D is unresolved. Trimming shortened V by 6 bases and J by 3 bases, and 12 bases separated the two germline ends. Germline CDR1 reads SGHTA; CDR2 reads FQGNSA. The CDR3 is 13 residues long. The CDR3 nucleotides read TGTGCCAGCAGGTTATGGGCTGGCTACGAGCAGTACTTC. Its translation is CASRLWAGYEQYF.

This clonotype has at least ten counts. This chain connects TRBV7-2 to TRBJ1-3; no firm D call. This CDR3 is 15 amino acids long. V was trimmed by 5 bases and J by 2 bases, leaving 13 bases between them. Germline CDR1 is SGHTA and CDR2 is FQGNSA. The CDR3 loop reads CASSPRRVAGNTIYF. CDR3 sequence (DNA): TGTGCCAGCAGCCCACGCCGTGTGGCTGGAAACACCATATATTTT.

This clonotype was picked up many times. J is TRBJ2-2 and V is TRBV7-9; D gene unclear. V lost 6 bases to trimming and J lost 2 bases, with 10 bases between them. Germline CDR1 SEHNR, CDR2 FQNEAQ (reference sequence). CDR3 size: 14 residues. Here the CDR3 reads CASRIGGNTGELFF. The CDR3 DNA sequence: TGTGCCAGCAGAATTGGCGGAAACACCGGGGAGCTGTTTTTT. The whole variable domain, filled in from reference TRBV7-9 and TRBJ2-2, reads DTGVSQNPRHKITKRGQNVTFRCDPISEHNRLYWYRQTLGQGPEFLTYFQNEAQLEKSRLLSDRFSAERPKGSFSTLEIQRTEQGDSAMYLCASRIGGNTGELFFGEGSRLTVL.

Many counts were recorded for this clonotype. The chain couples TRBV10-3 to TRBJ1-6, with D perhaps TRBD1 (5 bases). The CDR3 has 16 amino acids. With 0 bases removed from V and 3 bases from J, the gap between germline ends came to 9 bases. CDR1 and CDR2 (germline): ENHRY, SYGVKD. Here the CDR3 reads CAISESGGGYNSPLHF. Written as DNA, the CDR3 is TGTGCCATCAGTGAGTCGGGGGGGGGCTATAATTCACCCCTCCACTTT.

This clonotype was seen a few times. The chain joins TRBV24-1 to TRBJ2-1, with D perhaps given as TRBD1 or TRBD2 (5 bases each). Germline CDR1 is KGHDR and CDR2 is SFDVKD. There are 14 residues in the CDR3. V gave up 7 bases and J gave up 5 bases, with 14 bases separating them. CDR3 residues: CATRPGTSHNEQFF. The CDR3 DNA reads TGTGCCACCAGGCCAGGGACCTCTCACAATGAGCAGTTCTTC.

This clonotype occurred many times. This rearrangement joins TRBV20-1 to TRBJ2-1, with no clear D. V shed 0 bases and J shed 0 bases, with 12 bases lying between them. CDR1 is DFQATT, CDR2 SNEGSKA, per germline (reference sequence). This CDR3 contains 16 residues. The CDR3 DNA is TGCAGTGCTAGAGACACAATCGCCAGCTCCTACAATGAGCAGTTCTTC. This translates into CSARDTIASSYNEQFF.

This clonotype was observed many times. This rearrangement joins TRBV20-1 to TRBJ2-7; D gene ambiguous. With 0 bases removed from V and 4 bases from J, the gap between germline ends came to 10 bases. The CDR3 is 13 amino acids. CDR1 and CDR2 (germline): DFQATT, SNEGSKA (reference sequence). Here the CDR3 DNA reads TGCAGTGCTAGAGATATAGGTGCTTACGAGCAGTACTTC. This gives the protein CSARDIGAYEQYF.

In this sample, this clonotype turned up many times. The chain combines TRBV29-1 with TRBJ2-1; 9 bases agree with TRBD2. This CDR3 region has 14 residues. CDR1 is SQVTM and CDR2 is ANQGSEA in the germline V gene. With V trimmed by 7 bases and J by 7 bases, 11 bases remained unmatched. The CDR3 bases are TGCAGCGCCTGTCGTCGGCTAGCGGGGAATGAGCAGTTCTTC. This gives the protein CSACRRLAGNEQFF.

A few counts support this clonotype. V usage is TRBV5-1 and J usage is TRBJ2-7; D is ambiguous. From germline, CDR1 is SGHRS and CDR2 YFSETQ. CDR3 length: 14 amino acids. V was clipped by 1 base and J by 3 bases, with 11 bases between them. Here the CDR3 reads CASSLSGWDYEQYF. CDR3 in DNA: TGCGCCAGCAGCTTGTCCGGGTGGGACTACGAGCAGTACTTC.

This clonotype was recorded a few times. The V call is TRBV5-1, the J call TRBJ2-3; D call uncertain. There are 15 residues in the CDR3. V shed 7 bases and J shed 5 bases, with 20 bases lying between them. CDR1 is SGHRS, CDR2 YFSETQ, per germline. CDR3 DNA sequence: TGCGCCAGCCAAGACGCGACCCGGGTTGAAGATACGCAGTATTTT. It encodes CASQDATRVEDTQYF.

This clonotype was recorded many times. The rearrangement joins TRBV20-1 to TRBJ2-3; no clear D. Germline-derived CDR1 and CDR2 are DFQATT and SNEGSKA (reference sequence). This CDR3 comprises 16 residues. V lost 3 bases, J lost 0 bases, and 16 bases lay in between. The CDR3, as DNA: TGCAGTGCTAGGACCCGGAGTACTACCAGCACAGATACGCAGTATTTT. It yields the protein CSARTRSTTSTDTQYF.

This chain uses TRBV5-5 with TRBJ2-1; 11 nucleotides line up with TRBD2. V shed 5 bases and J 4 bases; nucleotides not matched to a gene: 5. Germline loops: CDR1 SGHKS, CDR2 YYEKEE (reference sequence). CDR3 length: 15 amino acids. For the CDR3, the DNA is TGTGCCAGCAGTAAACTAGCGGGGGATTACAATGAGCAGTTCTTC. Translation: CASSKLAGDYNEQFF.

This clonotype was detected many times. The genes are TRBV12-5 and TRBJ1-5; no reliable D call. Germline lookup yields CDR1 LGHNT and CDR2 FRNRAP. V was shortened by 5 bases and J by 0 bases, with 17 bases between the two germline ends. The CDR3 is 17 amino acids. The DNA of the CDR3 is TGTGCTAGTGGTAATACGGTTGGCCCTTATAGCAATCAGCCCCAGCATTTT. This encodes CASGNTVGPYSNQPQHF.

This clonotype was found many times. The genes are TRBV20-1 and TRBJ2-4; D is ambiguous. The ends were cut back, 4 bases at V and 10 bases at J, with 11 bases in the middle. The CDR3 is made up of 11 amino acids. The germline V gene has CDR1 DFQATT and CDR2 SNEGSKA (reference sequence). The CDR3 coding sequence is TGCAGTGCTACACCCGGGTCGATTCAGTACTTC. It translates to CSATPGSIQYF.

The chain joins TRBV5-1 to TRBJ2-7; D might be TRBD1 (5 bases). Per germline, CDR1 SGHRS and CDR2 YFSETQ. This CDR3 contains 16 residues. Trimming left V 0 bases short and J 3 bases short, with 16 bases between. Written as DNA, the CDR3 is TGCGCCAGCAGCTTGGATAGCCAGGGAAGCTTCTACGAGCAGTACTTC. Translation gives CASSLDSQGSFYEQYF.

This clonotype has just a few counts. This chain links TRBV7-6 with TRBJ2-7, with D unclear. V gave up 5 bases and J gave up 2 bases, with 10 bases separating them. The CDR3 covers 13 residues. CDR1 and CDR2 (germline): SGHVS, FNYEAQ. CDR3 nucleotides: TGTGCCAGCAGCCCACGTTGGACCTACGAGCAGTACTTC. This codes for CASSPRWTYEQYF. Full variable domain (remainder filled in from reference TRBV7-6 and TRBJ2-7): GAGVSQSPRYKVTKRGQDVALRCDPISGHVSLYWYRQALGQGPEFLTYFNYEAQQDKSGLPNDRFSAERPEGSISTLTIQRTEQRDSAMYRCASSPRWTYEQYFGPGTRLTVT.

The V and J genes are TRBV7-9 and TRBJ2-1, with TRBD2 as a possible D gene (5 bases). The CDR3 extends over 17 amino acids. CDR1 is SEHNR, CDR2 FQNEAQ, per germline (reference sequence). With 5 bases removed from V and 1 base from J, the gap between germline ends came to 18 bases. The CDR3 DNA is TGTGCCAGCAGCGATAGGGTCTTGGGAGTTTCCTACAATGAGCAGTTCTTC. This translates into CASSDRVLGVSYNEQFF.